This T cell receptor (beta chain) originates from a study of vaccination effects on CD4 cells after COVID-19. Study-wide points: Marked clonal contraction was seen in infection- and vaccine-induced clones late after vaccination. Spike-reactive clones in convalescents after vaccination were chiefly newly vaccine-induced.

Trimming removed 0 bases from V and 5 bases from J, with 8 bases in between. The CDR3 length is 14 residues. Germline loops: CDR1 LGHNA, CDR2 YNFKEQ. The protocol was immunoSEQ multiplex PCR, while the TCRdb copy is restricted to in-frame clones and leaves out a portion. The sample carries approximately 38,000 clones, over 60% recorded once. CD4+ T cells specific for antigen were expanded with viral peptide pools by the ViraFEST assay before sequencing. The authors isolated CD4+ T cells after around 11 days of culture. According to PCR results, the person was infected with SARS-CoV-2 between March and December 2020. In regard to this clone: What it recognizes is unknown.

The specimen was CD4+ T cells from PBMCs cultured with a peptide pool, collected before COVID-19 vaccination. The rearrangement links TRBV4-2 to TRBJ1-5; D is perhaps TRBD1 (5 bases). The clonotype was recovered from a human donor who had a prior SARS-CoV-2 infection. CDR3 DNA sequence: TGTGCCAGCAGCCAAGATCCCAGGGATCAGCCCCAGCATTTT. This sequence encodes CASSQDPRDQPQHF.